The 32 T cell receptor beta chains in this list originate from one sample, sequenced in a study of shared T cell receptors in the human thymus. TCRdb's table, derived via immunoSEQ multiplex PCR, lists solely in-frame clones and lacks some. This repertoire shows 630,000 or so clones, more than 70% found once; its top ten account for roughly 0.0089%. The same data also contributed to another study, on human thymus T cells.

The specimen was thymocytes. Every receptor here comes from a boy younger than two with a congenital heart defect.

The chain carries TRBV20-1 and TRBJ2-3; TRBD1 aligns across 7 bases. The trim removed 1 base at V and 13 bases at J, leaving 5 bases unmatched. Per the germline V gene, CDR1 is DFQATT and CDR2 is SNEGSKA (reference sequence). The CDR3 is 11 residues long. CDR3: CSARGQGPKYF. The DNA for the CDR3 is TGCAGTGCTAGAGGACAGGGCCCTAAGTATTTT.

V gene TRBV14 combines with J gene TRBJ2-7; a possible D gene is TRBD1 (5 bases). The V gene's germline CDR1 is SGHDN and CDR2 FVKESK. With 0 bases removed from V and 6 bases from J, the gap between germline ends came to 15 bases. The CDR3 runs 15 residues. The CDR3 DNA reads as TGTGCCAGCAGCCAAGAAGGGGCGGACCCAGGCGAGCAGTACTTC. Protein: CASSQEGADPGEQYF.

The V gene is TRBV4-1, the J gene TRBJ2-7, with 10 bases fitting TRBD1. V was clipped by 5 bases and J by 3 bases; unmatched bases: 7. CDR3 length: 15 amino acids. CDR1 is MGHRA and CDR2 is YSYEKL in the germline V gene. The CDR3 sequence: CASSSTGTGDYEQYF. The CDR3 region has the DNA TGCGCCAGCAGCTCCACCGGGACAGGGGACTACGAGCAGTACTTC.

The chain combines TRBV5-1 with TRBJ2-3; 11 bases line up with TRBD1. The germline V gene has CDR1 SGHRS and CDR2 YFSETQ. The CDR3 extends over 14 amino acids. J was trimmed by 6 bases and V by 4 bases; bases with no gene match: 4. CDR3 DNA sequence: TGCGCCAGCAGCATAAGGGACAGGGGGGATACGCAGTATTTT. It specifies CASSIRDRGDTQYF.

DNA of the CDR3: TGTGCCAGCAGTTTATCGGGGGGAACTCTACTAGGTCGAGACACTGAAGCTTTCTTT. Translation: CASSLSGGTLLGRDTEAFF. The J gene is TRBJ1-1, the V gene TRBV27; TRBD1 might be the D (5 bases). This CDR3 contains 19 residues. The V gene's germline CDR1 is MNHEY and CDR2 SMNVEV (reference sequence). V was clipped by 0 bases and J by 3 bases, with 23 bases between them.

This chain uses TRBV14 with TRBJ2-7; D perhaps matches TRBD1 (5 bases). The CDR3 consists of 15 residues. Germline CDR1 and CDR2: SGHDN and FVKESK. The V end was cut by 4 bases, the J end by 11 bases, with 24 bases between. The CDR3 DNA reads as TGTGCCAGCAGCCCCAGGGTTTTCCCCCGAACGGAAGAGTACTTC. Translation gives CASSPRVFPRTEEYF.

The chain recombines TRBV11-2 with TRBJ2-5, with 8 bases that match TRBD1. After removal of 1 base from V and 5 bases from J, the junction contained 6 bases not matched to a gene. The germline V gene encodes CDR1 SGHAT and CDR2 FQNNGV. The CDR3 is 15 residues long. The chain's CDR3 is CASSLGNRGMETQYF. CDR3 DNA sequence: TGTGCCAGCAGCTTAGGTAACAGGGGGATGGAGACCCAGTACTTC. The entire variable domain, with the rest obtained from reference TRBV11-2 and TRBJ2-5, is as follows: EAGVAQSPRYKIIEKRQSVAFWCNPISGHATLYWYQQILGQGPKLLIQFQNNGVVDDSQLPKDRFSAERLKGVDSTLKIQPAKLEDSAVYLCASSLGNRGMETQYFGPGTRLLVL.

As regards this clone: This sample includes further DNA sequences coding for the same CDR3. The gene calls are TRBV27 and TRBJ1-4; 7 bases match TRBD1. The CDR3 length is 17 residues. CDR1 is MNHEY and CDR2 is SMNVEV in the germline V gene (reference sequence). Trimming at V came to 5 bases and at J to 5 bases, leaving 14 bases not matched to a gene. As DNA, the CDR3 is TGTGCCAGCAGTCCGATCCGGGACAGATCACCCAATGAAAAACTGTTTTTT. Translation gives CASSPIRDRSPNEKLFF.

The gene calls are TRBV7-2 and TRBJ2-7, with TRBD2 identical over 10 bases. This CDR3 region has 15 residues. Looked up from germline, CDR1 is SGHTA and CDR2 is FQGNSA. Losses at the gene ends were 6 bases for V and 0 bases for J; bases not matched to a gene: 5. DNA of the CDR3: TGTGCCAGCAGTCCTAGACTAGCGGGCTCCTACGAGCAGTACTTC. Translating it yields CASSPRLAGSYEQYF.

V and J are TRBV7-9 and TRBJ2-1; 10 bases map to TRBD1. Germline loops: CDR1 SEHNR, CDR2 FQNEAQ (reference sequence). The CDR3 has 15 amino acids. V gave up 6 bases and J gave up 4 bases; unmatched junction bases: 6. Here the CDR3 DNA reads TGTGCCAGCAGGACGGACAGGGGGGCGTACAATGAGCAGTTCTTC. It yields the protein CASRTDRGAYNEQFF. The full variable domain, rest sourced from reference TRBV7-9 and TRBJ2-1, is DTGVSQNPRHKITKRGQNVTFRCDPISEHNRLYWYRQTLGQGPEFLTYFQNEAQLEKSRLLSDRFSAERPKGSFSTLEIQRTEQGDSAMYLCASRTDRGAYNEQFFGPGTRLTVL.

In nucleotides, the CDR3 is TGTGCCACCAGGGTCGGCGGGAGCAACAATGAGCAGTTCTTC. Residues: CATRVGGSNNEQFF. The chain links TRBV15 to TRBJ2-1; 7 positions agree with TRBD2. There are 14 residues in the CDR3. Germline-derived CDR1 and CDR2 are LNHNV and YYDKDF (reference sequence). The trim removed 6 bases at V and 5 bases at J, leaving 7 bases unmatched.

This clone was picked up one time. This chain joins TRBV15 and TRBJ1-1, with 7 bases matching TRBD1. The J segment lost 11 bases and the V segment lost 0 bases, leaving 15 bases of the junction unmatched. CDR3 length equals 16 residues. From germline, CDR1 is LNHNV and CDR2 YYDKDF (reference sequence). For the CDR3, the DNA is TGTGCCACCAGCAGAGATGAGTCGCGGACAGGTTCTGTTGCTTTCTTT. This encodes CATSRDESRTGSVAFF.

The chain employs TRBV5-1 and TRBJ1-1; D call uncertain. V lost 4 bases to trimming and J lost 0 bases, with 19 bases between them. The CDR3 is 17 residues long. Germline CDR1 SGHRS, CDR2 YFSETQ. The CDR3 reads CASSRGPGDRLNTEAFF. Written as DNA, the CDR3 is TGCGCCAGCAGCAGAGGGCCCGGCGATCGGCTGAACACTGAAGCTTTCTTT.

The V gene is TRBV15, the J gene TRBJ2-3, with 8 bases identical to TRBD1. The junction had 4 bases not matched to a gene; V was cut back by 2 bases and J by 0 bases. Germline loops: CDR1 LNHNV, CDR2 YYDKDF (reference sequence). The CDR3 extends over 16 amino acids. The CDR3 here is CATSRLRGPSTDTQYF. CDR3 DNA sequence: TGTGCCACCAGCAGACTCAGGGGGCCTAGCACAGATACGCAGTATTTT.

The chain couples TRBV27 to TRBJ2-7; 10 bases fit TRBD1. Germline CDR1 MNHEY, CDR2 SMNVEV (reference sequence). This CDR3 comprises 15 residues. With V trimmed by 4 bases and J by 1 base, 4 bases remained unmatched. The CDR3 nucleotides are TGTGCCAGCAGTTCGGGACAGGGGTTATCCTACGAGCAGTACTTC. As protein: CASSSGQGLSYEQYF.

The chain carries TRBV6-1 and TRBJ1-5, with 7 bases fitting TRBD1. After removal of 6 bases from V and 2 bases from J, the junction contained 7 bases not matched to a gene. This CDR3 region has 15 residues. Germline V gene lookup returns CDR1 MNHNS and CDR2 SASEGT. The DNA for the CDR3 is TGTGCCAGCAGCCTTAGGGGGCGAGGCAATCAGCCCCAGCATTTT. As protein: CASSLRGRGNQPQHF.

J is TRBJ2-1 and V is TRBV5-6; 8 bases are a match to TRBD2. Per the germline V gene, CDR1 is SGHDT and CDR2 is YYEEEE. V was clipped by 4 bases and J by 3 bases; unmatched bases: 9. This CDR3 has 16 amino acids. Here the CDR3 DNA reads TGTGCCAGCAGCCCGATGGGGACTAGAGGCTACAATGAGCAGTTCTTC. The encoded protein is CASSPMGTRGYNEQFF.

The V call is TRBV4-2, the J call TRBJ1-1; D is perhaps TRBD1 (5 bases). Per the germline V gene, CDR1 is LGHNA and CDR2 is YNFKEQ. Trimming took 10 bases from V and 10 from J, leaving 19 bases between them. The CDR3 consists of 12 residues. Written as DNA, the CDR3 is TGTGCCACCCGCGGCTTAGGGGAAACAGCTTTCTTT. It translates to CATRGLGETAFF.

The count of this clone is one. V gene TRBV5-4 combines with J gene TRBJ2-1, with D possibly being TRBD2 (8 bases). CDR1 is SGHNT and CDR2 is YYREEE in the germline V gene (reference sequence). V gave up 4 bases and J gave up 9 bases, with 20 bases separating them. The CDR3 is 15 amino acids. The CDR3: CASSPGGLKGAEQFF. As DNA, the CDR3 is TGTGCCAGCAGCCCGGGGGGGCTTAAGGGGGCTGAGCAGTTCTTC.

The gene calls are TRBV11-3 and TRBJ1-1; D is perhaps TRBD1 (5 bases). CDR1 SGHNT and CDR2 YENEEA come from the germline V gene. Trimming cost V 6 bases and J 4 bases, with 15 bases left between them. CDR3 length equals 14 residues. CDR3: CASRLGPWPTEAFF. In DNA form, the CDR3 reads TGTGCCAGCAGGTTGGGGCCATGGCCCACTGAAGCTTTCTTT.

Remarks on this clone: One junction end does not reproduce the germline sequence, and a read error may be involved. This chain uses TRBV7-9 with TRBJ1-1; D gene uncertain. The CDR3 has 16 amino acids. CDR1 SEHNR and CDR2 FQNEAQ come from the germline V gene (reference sequence). CDR3 protein: CASSLAWGELKTEAFF. DNA of the CDR3: TGTGCCAGCAGCTTAGCGTGGGGAGAACTGAAGACTGAAGCTTTCTTT.

V usage is TRBV30 and J usage is TRBJ1-5; D gene unclear. Trimming shortened V by 0 bases and J by 0 bases, and 6 bases separated the two germline ends. The CDR3 contains 14 residues. The germline gives CDR1 GTSNPN, CDR2 SVGIG (reference sequence). The CDR3, as DNA: TGTGCCTGGAGTGTACGAGGTAGCAATCAGCCCCAGCATTTT. As protein: CAWSVRGSNQPQHF.

This chain links TRBV27 with TRBJ2-7; TRBD1 aligns across 7 bases. The germline V gene has CDR1 MNHEY and CDR2 SMNVEV (reference sequence). The CDR3 length is 15 residues. Trimming at V came to 1 base and at J to 2 bases, leaving 5 bases not matched to a gene. CDR3 amino acids: CASSLFTGETYEQYF. The CDR3 DNA is TGTGCCAGCAGTTTATTTACAGGGGAGACCTACGAGCAGTACTTC.

V and J are TRBV7-2 and TRBJ1-2; tentative D call: TRBD1 (5 bases). The CDR3 has 15 amino acids. The germline gives CDR1 SGHTA, CDR2 FQGNSA. Trimming took 1 base from V and 4 from J, leaving 13 bases between them. CDR3: CASSLDPGIAYGYTF. In nucleotides, the CDR3 is TGTGCCAGCAGCTTAGATCCAGGGATTGCCTATGGCTACACCTTC.

This clone was counted only a few times. The V gene is TRBV5-6, the J gene TRBJ2-1; 8 nucleotides line up with TRBD2. Germline V gene sequence: CDR1 SGHDT, CDR2 YYEEEE. This CDR3 contains 15 residues. J gave up 6 bases and V 5 bases, and 10 bases lay outside the gene matches. In DNA, the CDR3 is TGTGCCAGCAGTAAGCCCAGCGGGAGTTTCAATGAGCAGTTCTTC. Translated: CASSKPSGSFNEQFF.

This chain uses TRBV30 with TRBJ2-3, with 10 bases matching TRBD1. Trimming removed 3 bases from V and 4 bases from J; junction bases left unmatched: 4. Looked up from germline, CDR1 is GTSNPN and CDR2 is SVGIG (reference sequence). The CDR3 has 14 residues. CDR3: CAWRGGQGPDTQYF. For the CDR3, the DNA is TGTGCCTGGAGGGGGGGACAGGGGCCAGATACGCAGTATTTT.

V usage is TRBV7-9 and J usage is TRBJ1-5; the match to TRBD1 covers 8 bases. Germline assignment: CDR1 SEHNR and CDR2 FQNEAQ (reference sequence). The CDR3 sequence is 17 residues long. J gave up 1 base and V 1 base, and 6 bases lay outside the gene matches. This CDR3 reads CASSLEKDRGSNQPQHF. DNA for the CDR3: TGTGCCAGCAGCTTAGAGAAAGACAGGGGCAGCAATCAGCCCCAGCATTTT. The full variable domain, with the rest looked up from reference TRBV7-9 and TRBJ1-5, is DTGVSQNPRHKITKRGQNVTFRCDPISEHNRLYWYRQTLGQGPEFLTYFQNEAQLEKSRLLSDRFSAERPKGSFSTLEIQRTEQGDSAMYLCASSLEKDRGSNQPQHFGDGTRLSIL.

The rearrangement links TRBV15 to TRBJ1-3; D gene uncertain. Germline CDR1 reads LNHNV; CDR2 reads YYDKDF (reference sequence). The CDR3 runs 16 residues. V was pared by 0 bases and J by 2 bases, with 11 bases between. CDR3 protein: CATSRDHRVAGNTIYF. As DNA, the CDR3 is TGTGCCACCAGCAGAGATCACCGGGTAGCTGGAAACACCATATATTTT.

The V and J genes are TRBV28 and TRBJ1-5; perhaps TRBD1 as D (6 bases). This CDR3 spans 14 amino acids. Germline CDR1 is MDHEN and CDR2 is SYDVKM. Trimming cost V 3 bases and J 9 bases, with 15 bases left between them. The CDR3 sequence is CASSFDRPSRPQHF. In DNA form, the CDR3 reads TGTGCCAGCAGTTTTGACAGGCCCTCAAGGCCCCAGCATTTT.

This chain joins TRBV7-2 and TRBJ1-2; a possible D gene is TRBD1 (6 bases). Trimming cost V 2 bases and J 2 bases, with 15 bases left between them. The CDR3 consists of 16 residues. Germline CDR1 and CDR2: SGHTA and FQGNSA. The DNA of the CDR3 is TGTGCCAGCAGCTTAACCCGGACAGACCAAAACTATGGCTACACCTTC. Encoded protein: CASSLTRTDQNYGYTF.

This chain joins TRBV30 and TRBJ2-6; D call uncertain. This CDR3 spans 13 amino acids. With 4 bases removed from V and 3 bases from J, the gap between germline ends came to 7 bases. Germline lookup yields CDR1 GTSNPN and CDR2 SVGIG (reference sequence). CDR3 in amino acids: CAWTRGGANVLTF. CDR3 DNA sequence: TGTGCCTGGACAAGAGGTGGGGCCAACGTCCTGACTTTC.

The chain couples TRBV6-5 to TRBJ1-1; a possible D gene is TRBD1 (6 bases). There are 14 residues in the CDR3. Trimming removed 1 base from V and 6 bases from J, with 12 bases in between. Germline-derived CDR1 and CDR2 are MNHEY and SVGAGI. CDR3 residues: CASSYLAGEPEAFF. The CDR3 nucleotides read TGTGCCAGCAGTTACTTGGCAGGGGAGCCTGAAGCTTTCTTT.